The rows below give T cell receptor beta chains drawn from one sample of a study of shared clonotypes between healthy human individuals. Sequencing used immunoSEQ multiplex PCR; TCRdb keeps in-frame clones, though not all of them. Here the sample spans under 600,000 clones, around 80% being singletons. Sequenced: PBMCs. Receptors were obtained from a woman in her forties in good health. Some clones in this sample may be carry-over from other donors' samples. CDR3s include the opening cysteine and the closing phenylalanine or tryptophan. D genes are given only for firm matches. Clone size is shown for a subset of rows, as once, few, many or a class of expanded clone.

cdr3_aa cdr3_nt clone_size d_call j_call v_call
CASSPETLYEQYF TGTGCCAGCAGCCCAGAGACCCTCTACGAGCAGTACTTC NA NA TRBJ2-7 TRBV6-1
CASSLDRYYGYTF TGTGCCAGCAGCCTAGACAGATACTATGGCTACACCTTC NA NA TRBJ1-2 TRBV7-2
CASSVPGLAGADTQYF TGTGCCAGCAGCGTCCCGGGACTAGCGGGAGCTGATACGCAGTATTTT NA TRBD2 TRBJ2-3 TRBV7-9
CASRESGANVLTF TGTGCCAGCAGAGAATCCGGGGCCAACGTCCTGACTTTC NA NA TRBJ2-6 TRBV27
CSASPRLSQYF TGCAGTGCTAGTCCCCGACTATCGCAGTATTTT NA NA TRBJ2-3 TRBV20-1
CASSILAGGSGELFF TGTGCCAGTAGTATACTAGCGGGAGGCAGCGGGGAGCTGTTTTTT NA TRBD2 TRBJ2-2 TRBV19
CASSPTGWDGYYEQYF TGTGCCAGCAGCCCCACGGGGTGGGACGGGTACTACGAGCAGTACTTC many NA TRBJ2-7 TRBV28
CASSLVGTSGSAGELFF TGTGCCAGCAGCTTAGTCGGGACTAGCGGGAGCGCCGGGGAGCTGTTTTTT NA TRBD2 TRBJ2-2 TRBV7-2
CASSQNGGQIGEQYF TGTGCCAGCAGCCAAAACGGGGGACAGATAGGCGAGCAGTACTTC few NA TRBJ2-7 TRBV7-3
CASSDPGQVPYEQYF TGTGCCAGCAGCGACCCTGGACAGGTTCCCTACGAGCAGTACTTC NA TRBD1 TRBJ2-7 TRBV6-5
CASSLVGGANTGELFF TGCGCCAGCAGCTTGGTTGGGGGAGCGAACACCGGGGAGCTGTTTTTT NA NA TRBJ2-2 TRBV5-1
CASSLGPLGTEAFF TGCGCCAGCAGCTTGGGGCCGTTAGGCACTGAAGCTTTCTTT NA NA TRBJ1-1 TRBV5-1
CASSEARAHSEAFF TGTGCCAGCAGTGAAGCGCGGGCGCACTCTGAAGCTTTCTTT NA NA TRBJ1-1 TRBV2
CASSEVGGYDHGYTF TGTGCCAGCAGTGAAGTTGGGGGGTACGATCATGGCTACACCTTC NA NA TRBJ1-2 TRBV6-1
CASSFYLTTGETQYF TGTGCCAGCAGCTTCTACCTGACTACGGGGGAGACCCAGTACTTC NA NA TRBJ2-5 TRBV5-6
CASSQVVFLAGGRGYEQYF TGCGCCAGCAGCCAAGTGGTTTTCCTAGCGGGAGGTCGGGGCTACGAGCAGTACTTC NA TRBD2 TRBJ2-7 TRBV4-3
CASSFRFGAGGPHEQFF TGTGCCAGCAGTTTCCGCTTTGGAGCGGGAGGGCCTCATGAGCAGTTCTTC NA TRBD2 TRBJ2-1 TRBV28
CASSLGDRANYGYTF TGTGCCAGCAGCCTCGGGGACAGAGCTAACTATGGCTACACCTTC many TRBD1 TRBJ1-2 TRBV5-4
CASSLSPGQSEAFF TGTGCCAGCAGTTTATCCCCCGGGCAGTCTGAAGCTTTCTTT NA NA TRBJ1-1 TRBV28
CASSLIGGEKLFF TGTGCCAGCAGTTTAATAGGGGGGGAAAAACTGTTTTTT NA NA TRBJ1-4 TRBV28
CASSQELRQETQYF TGTGCCAGCAGCCAAGAATTGCGGCAAGAGACCCAGTACTTC few NA TRBJ2-5 TRBV4-2
CASSETGTGVADTQYF TGCGCCAGCAGTGAGACCGGGACAGGGGTGGCAGATACGCAGTATTTT NA TRBD1 TRBJ2-3 TRBV10-1
CASSFWSWRDRGKNEQFF TGTGCCAGCAGTTTCTGGTCCTGGCGGGACAGGGGTAAAAATGAGCAGTTCTTC NA TRBD1 TRBJ2-1 TRBV27
CASSQDVTGAGTGELFF TGCGCCAGCAGCCAAGATGTTACGGGAGCCGGCACCGGGGAGCTGTTTTTT many NA TRBJ2-2 TRBV4-1
CASSPGTSRIDEQFF TGTGCCAGCAGCCCCGGGACTAGCAGGATAGATGAGCAGTTCTTC NA TRBD2 TRBJ2-1 TRBV28
CASSIPGQGDYEQYF TGTGCCAGCAGCATCCCGGGACAGGGGGACTACGAGCAGTACTTC NA TRBD1 TRBJ2-7 TRBV7-8
CASSMPGQVIYEQYF TGTGCCAGTAGTATGCCGGGACAAGTAATATACGAGCAGTACTTC few NA TRBJ2-7 TRBV19
CASSHSQGELYEQYF TGTGCCAGCTCACACTCTCAGGGGGAATTATACGAGCAGTACTTC NA TRBD1 TRBJ2-7 TRBV18
CASSEARQLTYEQYF TGTGCCAGCAGTGAAGCGCGGCAGCTAACCTACGAGCAGTACTTC NA NA TRBJ2-7 TRBV6-1
CASSQWGTTTSEQYF TGCGCCAGCAGCCAATGGGGGACTACGACTTCCGAGCAGTACTTC NA TRBD2 TRBJ2-7 TRBV4-1
CASSYSTQGALLTQHF TGTGCCAGCAGTTACTCGACACAGGGGGCTCTCCTTACCCAGCATTTT NA TRBD1 TRBJ1-5 TRBV6-6
CASSGQLGAQHF TGTGCCAGCAGCGGACAGCTAGGGGCCCAGCATTTT few NA TRBJ1-5 TRBV28
CASSPRTGMNTEAFF TGTGCCAGCAGCCCACGGACAGGGATGAACACTGAAGCTTTCTTT once TRBD1 TRBJ1-1 TRBV7-2
CASSLGQGFYEQYF TGTGCCAGCAGCTTAGGGCAGGGATTCTACGAGCAGTACTTC NA NA TRBJ2-7 TRBV11-2
CARPPPDRSSGANVLTF TGTGCCAGACCCCCCCCCGACAGAAGCTCTGGGGCCAACGTCCTGACTTTC NA NA TRBJ2-6 TRBV27
CASSLEVADTQYF TGTGCCAGCAGCTTGGAGGTGGCAGATACGCAGTATTTT once NA TRBJ2-3 TRBV5-4
CASSSTRPDGGLFF TGCGCCAGCAGCTCCACTCGACCCGACGGGGGACTGTTTTTT NA NA TRBJ1-4 TRBV5-1
CASSLYQAGGPMSEQFF TGCGCCAGCAGCTTGTACCAAGCGGGAGGGCCCATGAGTGAGCAGTTCTTC few TRBD2 TRBJ2-1 TRBV5-1
CSGSVSGEQYF TGCAGCGGAAGCGTCTCGGGTGAGCAGTACTTC once NA TRBJ2-7 TRBV29-1
CAISDEGLFSYEQYF TGTGCCATCAGTGACGAAGGACTTTTTTCCTACGAGCAGTACTTC NA NA TRBJ2-7 TRBV10-3
CASSMRGGTDTQYF TGTGCCAGCAGTATGCGGGGGGGCACAGATACGCAGTATTTT NA TRBD2 TRBJ2-3 TRBV28
CASRRPGYEQYF TGTGCCAGCAGAAGACCCGGCTACGAGCAGTACTTC NA NA TRBJ2-7 TRBV28
CASSPVAGPYNEQFF TGTGCCAGCAGCCCAGTAGCAGGGCCCTACAATGAGCAGTTCTTC NA NA TRBJ2-1 TRBV4-2
CASSRSYMRGSTDTQYF TGTGCCAGCAGCCGATCTTATATGCGGGGTTCCACAGATACGCAGTATTTT NA NA TRBJ2-3 TRBV14
CASSIVWTAKKNTGELFF TGTGCCAGTAGTATAGTCTGGACAGCGAAAAAGAACACCGGGGAGCTGTTTTTT once NA TRBJ2-2 TRBV19
CASSPTSFPSYEQYF TGTGCCAGCTCACCAACTAGCTTTCCCTCCTACGAGCAGTACTTC NA NA TRBJ2-7 TRBV18
CAISAGQGAHEQYF TGTGCCATCAGCGCGGGACAGGGGGCCCACGAGCAGTACTTC NA TRBD1 TRBJ2-7 TRBV10-3
CASSFLTGRANYGYTF TGTGCCAGCAGCTTTCTCACAGGCCGTGCTAACTATGGCTACACCTTC NA NA TRBJ1-2 TRBV5-6
CASSEDAWAGGHSNQPQHF TGTGCCAGCAGTGAAGACGCCTGGGCAGGGGGCCATAGCAATCAGCCCCAGCATTTT NA TRBD1 TRBJ1-5 TRBV6-1
CASSLEPGTPNQPQHF TGCGCCAGCAGTTTGGAACCCGGGACCCCCAATCAGCCCCAGCATTTT NA NA TRBJ1-5 TRBV5-1
CASSRYGVSHQPQHF TGTGCCAGTAGTAGGTACGGGGTATCTCACCAGCCCCAGCATTTT few NA TRBJ1-5 TRBV19
CASSPHRTGIVETQYF TGTGCCAGCAGTCCACACCGGACAGGCATAGTGGAGACCCAGTACTTC NA TRBD1 TRBJ2-5 TRBV2
CASIGSSYEQYF TGTGCCAGCATTGGCTCATCCTACGAGCAGTACTTC NA NA TRBJ2-7 TRBV11-2
CASSLLRNQPQHF TGTGCCAGCAGCCTCCTCCGCAATCAGCCCCAGCATTTT NA NA TRBJ1-5 TRBV5-8
CASRTSVYDYGYTF TGTGCCAGCAGGACCTCCGTGTATGACTATGGCTACACCTTC NA NA TRBJ1-2 TRBV6-1
CASSKGAGVNIQYF TGTGCCAGCAGCAAAGGGGCAGGGGTAAACATTCAGTACTTC NA NA TRBJ2-4 TRBV7-2
CASSMDSSTDTQYF TGCGCCAGCAGCATGGATTCTAGCACAGATACGCAGTATTTT NA NA TRBJ2-3 TRBV5-1
CASSPDGTYGYTF TGTGCCAGCAGCCCGGACGGGACCTATGGCTACACCTTC NA NA TRBJ1-2 TRBV5-5
CASSAQGSGANVLTF TGTGCCAGCAGCGCACAGGGGTCTGGGGCCAACGTCCTGACTTTC NA TRBD1 TRBJ2-6 TRBV2
CASSYFSSGRVEQFF TGTGCCAGCAGTTACTTTTCTAGCGGGAGAGTTGAGCAGTTCTTC NA TRBD2 TRBJ2-1 TRBV6-6